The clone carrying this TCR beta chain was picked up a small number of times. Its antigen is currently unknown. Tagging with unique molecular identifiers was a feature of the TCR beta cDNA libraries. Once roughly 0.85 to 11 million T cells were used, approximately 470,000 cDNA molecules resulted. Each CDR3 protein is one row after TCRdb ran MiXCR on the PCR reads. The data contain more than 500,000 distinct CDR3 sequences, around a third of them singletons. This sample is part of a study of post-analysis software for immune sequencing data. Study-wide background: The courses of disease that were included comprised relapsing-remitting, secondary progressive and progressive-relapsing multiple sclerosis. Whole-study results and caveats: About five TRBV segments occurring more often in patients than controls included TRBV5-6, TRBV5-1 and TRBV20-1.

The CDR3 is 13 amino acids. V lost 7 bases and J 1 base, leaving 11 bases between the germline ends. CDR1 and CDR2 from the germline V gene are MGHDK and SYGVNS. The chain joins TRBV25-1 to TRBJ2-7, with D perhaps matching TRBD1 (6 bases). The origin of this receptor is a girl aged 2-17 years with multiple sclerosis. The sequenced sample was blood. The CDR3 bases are TGTGCCAGCATTAAGACAGGTTCCTACGAGCAGTACTTC. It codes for CASIKTGSYEQYF.